The clone carrying this TCR beta chain has only a few counts. Stated time point: sample taken at primary tumor resection. This record comes from a study of spatial heterogeneity in lung cancer. Across the study: Raw reads showed each unique TCR and UMI combination turning up more than ten times on average.

TCRdb reanalysed the 5' RACE reads using MiXCR and keeps one entry per CDR3 protein. Of about 92,000 distinct CDR3 sequences listed, approximately 12% are singletons. The material sequenced was PBMCs, taken at surgery. The sequence was collected from a male donor with early-stage non-small cell lung cancer.

CDR3 residues: CASSLVLKRARLSTYEQYF. Here the CDR3 DNA reads TGTGCCAGCAGCTTGGTCCTTAAACGGGCCCGCCTTTCCACCTACGAGCAGTACTTC. The chain is built from TRBV11-2 and TRBJ2-7; the D is unclear. Trimming took 3 bases from V and 2 from J, leaving 26 bases between them. This CDR3 has 19 residues. The germline CDR1 and CDR2 sequences are SGHAT and FQNNGV.